The T cell receptor beta chain described here comes from a study of STAT5B mutations in CD4+ large granular lymphocyte leukemia. Overall study: Among healthy controls, a particular HLA allele went with more CDR3 'QG' motifs.

Assay used: immunoSEQ multiplex PCR; TCRdb lists only in-frame clones, some missing. The profile shows about 31,000 clones, just over 75% of them singletons. V lost 5 bases and J lost 4; bases outside the gene matches: 5. This CDR3 comprises 13 residues. Germline loops: CDR1 SGHKS, CDR2 YYEKEE (reference sequence). On this clone itself: Its antigen is not known.

Control samples were healthy donors' buffy coats. Study results and caveats: Higher CD4+ than CD8+ T-LGLL clonality might reflect small sample size. Top patient clones used TRBV06 genes more often: 8/27 versus 2/35 in controls.

The sample consisted of CD4+ T cells from blood buffy coats. V and J are TRBV5-5 and TRBJ1-1, with 7 bases matching TRBD1. The clonotype originates from a human donor in good health. CDR3 sequence reads: CASSFTGATEAFF. CDR3 DNA: TGTGCCAGCAGTTTCACAGGGGCCACTGAAGCTTTCTTT.